One sample yielded the 25 T cell receptor beta chains listed below, sequenced in a study of response to subunit inactivated influenza vaccine. TCRdb re-analysed the RT-PCR reads in MiXCR, keeping a single row per CDR3 protein. The repertoire consists of about 570,000 distinct CDR3 sequences, with roughly 10% occurring once and the leading ten covering around 9.6%. The source material was PBMCs from blood, sampled on the day of vaccination. Receptor source: a man aged 50-60 years who received an inactivated influenza vaccine.

This chain connects TRBV29-1 to TRBJ2-3, with a tentative D call TRBD1 (5 bases). The J call may be in error: the DNA end matches TRBJ1-5 better. Germline V gene lookup returns CDR1 SQVTM and CDR2 ANQGSEA. The CDR3 is 11 amino acids. The CDR3 region has the DNA TGCAGCGTTGAGGGGGGAGATACGCAGCATTTT. Amino acid sequence: CSVEGGDTQHF.

This clonotype has more than one count but fewer than ten. V gene TRBV14 combines with J gene TRBJ2-6, with a possible D match to TRBD1 (5 bases). V was pared by 6 bases and J by 0 bases, with 15 bases between. The V gene's germline CDR1 is SGHDN and CDR2 FVKESK. The CDR3 spans 17 residues. The CDR3 nucleotides read TGTGCCAGCAGTCTATGGCAGGGCATCTCTGGGGCCAACGTCCTGACTTTC. Encoded protein: CASSLWQGISGANVLTF. The full variable domain, its missing parts supplied by reference TRBV14 and TRBJ2-6, is EAGVTQFPSHSVIEKGQTVTLRCDPISGHDNLYWYRRVMGKEIKFLLHFVKESKQDESGMPNNRFLAERTGGTYSTLKVQPAELEDSGVYFCASSLWQGISGANVLTFGAGSRLTVL.

The V call is TRBV3-1, the J call TRBJ2-3; the match to TRBD2 covers 10 bases. V was pared by 1 base and J by 2 bases, with 6 bases of the junction left unmatched. Looked up from germline, CDR1 is LGHDT and CDR2 is YNNKEL (reference sequence). This CDR3 has 17 amino acids. In nucleotides, the CDR3 is TGTGCCAGCAGCCAAGTCAGAGGACTAGCGGCCACAGATACGCAGTATTTT. This translates into CASSQVRGLAATDTQYF.

J is TRBJ2-7 and V is TRBV7-8; no definite D call. Trimming left V 4 bases short and J 4 bases short, with 20 bases between. CDR1 is SGHVS, CDR2 FQNEAQ, per germline. This CDR3 has 16 residues. The CDR3 loop reads CASSYLPKRPSYEQYF. Here the CDR3 DNA reads TGTGCCAGCAGCTACCTCCCTAAACGACCCAGTTACGAGCAGTACTTC. The whole variable domain, remainder taken from reference TRBV7-8 and TRBJ2-7, is GAGVSQSPRYKVAKRGQDVALRCDPISGHVSLFWYQQALGQGPEFLTYFQNEAQLDKSGLPSDRFFAERPEGSVSTLKIQRTQQEDSAVYLCASSYLPKRPSYEQYFGPGTRLTVT.

The chain has TRBV12-3 or TRBV12-4 and TRBJ1-1; maybe TRBD1 (5 bases). The CDR3 is 13 amino acids. Trimming stripped 4 bases from V and 1 base from J, with 7 bases between. CDR3 sequence reads: CASSSGKNTEAFF. Here the CDR3 DNA reads TGTGCCAGCAGTTCAGGGAAGAACACTGAAGCTTTCTTT.

This clonotype was observed many times. The J gene is TRBJ2-1, the V gene TRBV5-1, with 7 bases matching TRBD1. The CDR3 loop spans 14 amino acids. CDR1 is SGHRS, CDR2 YFSETQ, per germline. With V trimmed by 4 bases and J by 6 bases, 7 bases remained unmatched. Written as DNA, the CDR3 is TGCGCCAGCAGCCTGGGACAGAGTTTCAATGAGCAGTTCTTC. This sequence encodes CASSLGQSFNEQFF. Full variable domain (outside the CDR3, taken from reference TRBV5-1 and TRBJ2-1): KAGVTQTPRYLIKTRGQQVTLSCSPISGHRSVSWYQQTPGQGLQFLFEYFSETQRNKGNFPGRFSGRQFSNSRSEMNVSTLELGDSALYLCASSLGQSFNEQFFGPGTRLTVL.

This clonotype was detected only a few times. The gene calls are TRBV5-1 and TRBJ2-5; no reliable D call. Germline assignment: CDR1 SGHRS and CDR2 YFSETQ. This CDR3 contains 10 residues. Deletions cut 9 bases from V and 3 bases from J, with 6 bases between. CDR3 region: CANREETQYF. The CDR3 region has the DNA TGCGCCAACCGGGAAGAGACCCAGTACTTC.

This clonotype was detected only a few times. The chain carries TRBV4-3 and TRBJ2-3; 8 bases line up with TRBD2. From germline, CDR1 is LGHNA and CDR2 YSLEER. The CDR3 length is 14 residues. Trimming took 4 bases from V and 6 from J; bases not matched to a gene: 6. CDR3 in DNA: TGCGCCAGCAGCCCAAGCGGGGGTAGGGATACGCAGTATTTT. It codes for CASSPSGGRDTQYF.

This clonotype has a handful of counts. The rearrangement uses TRBV4-3 and TRBJ2-7, with D tentatively TRBD1 (5 bases). Trimming cost V 1 base and J 4 bases, with 11 bases left between them. CDR3 length: 14 amino acids. Germline CDR1 LGHNA, CDR2 YSLEER. DNA of the CDR3: TGCGCCAGCAGCCAAGCAAGGGGTAGATACGAGCAGTACTTC. As protein: CASSQARGRYEQYF.

This clonotype was counted between two and nine times. The chain combines TRBV2 with TRBJ2-3; maybe TRBD1 (6 bases). V was trimmed by 7 bases and J by 2 bases, leaving 7 bases between them. Germline lookup yields CDR1 SNHLY and CDR2 FYNNEI. The CDR3 covers 12 residues. The CDR3 sequence: CASTGVTDTQYF. CDR3 nucleotides: TGTGCCAGCACAGGGGTCACAGATACGCAGTATTTT. The full variable domain, rest sourced from reference TRBV2 and TRBJ2-3, is EPEVTQTPSHQVTQMGQEVILRCVPISNHLYFYWYRQILGQKVEFLVSFYNNEISEKSEIFDDQFSVERPDGSNFTLKIRSTKLEDSAMYFCASTGVTDTQYFGPGTRLTVL.

This clonotype was observed many times. V and J are TRBV5-1 and TRBJ2-6; 11 nucleotides agree with TRBD1. Germline-derived CDR1 and CDR2 are SGHRS and YFSETQ. Trimming removed 4 bases from V and 0 bases from J; junction bases left unmatched: 6. The CDR3 runs to 18 residues. The CDR3 protein is CASSTRTGGDSGANVLTF. The CDR3 DNA reads TGCGCCAGCAGCACCCGGACAGGGGGCGACTCTGGGGCCAACGTCCTGACTTTC.

In this sample, this clonotype turned up many times. The chain carries TRBV27 and TRBJ2-7; D is unresolved. The CDR3 is 14 residues long. Germline-derived CDR1 and CDR2 are MNHEY and SMNVEV (reference sequence). V was clipped by 8 bases and J by 1 base, with 15 bases between them. This CDR3 reads CASYAWGRSYEQYF. DNA for the CDR3: TGTGCCAGCTATGCCTGGGGAAGATCCTACGAGCAGTACTTC.

There are a few counts of this clonotype. The chain has TRBV5-1 and TRBJ2-7; 7 bases are shared with TRBD1. The CDR3 loop spans 15 amino acids. Germline CDR1 reads SGHRS; CDR2 reads YFSETQ. The trim removed 4 bases at V and 2 bases at J, leaving 9 bases unmatched. In DNA form, the CDR3 reads TGCGCCAGCAGCCCTCGACAGGGCGCTACCTACGAGCAGTACTTC. This translates into CASSPRQGATYEQYF.

This clonotype was seen a few times. The chain employs TRBV7-2 and TRBJ2-1, with a weak D call TRBD2 (5 bases). Germline V gives CDR1 SGHTA, CDR2 FQGNSA. V was shortened by 5 bases and J by 3 bases, with 8 bases between the two germline ends. The CDR3 spans 13 residues. The CDR3 nucleotides are TGTGCCAGCAGCATCCGGGGCTACAATGAGCAGTTCTTC. Translation: CASSIRGYNEQFF.

The chain has TRBV7-2 and TRBJ2-1, with 8 nucleotides matching TRBD1. The CDR3 is 15 amino acids. J gave up 6 bases and V 5 bases, and 9 bases lay outside the gene matches. CDR1 is SGHTA, CDR2 FQGNSA, per germline. CDR3 nucleotides: TGTGCCAGCAGCAGGACAGGGCTCTCTTCCAATGAGCAGTTCTTC. Translation: CASSRTGLSSNEQFF.

V is TRBV11-2 and J is TRBJ2-5; a possible D gene is TRBD1 (6 bases). Germline V gives CDR1 SGHAT, CDR2 FQNNGV. The V and J ends lost 5 bases and 2 bases respectively, with 9 bases between them. This CDR3 has 13 amino acids. As DNA, the CDR3 is TGTGCCAGCAGCGGGGACATACAAGAGACCCAGTACTTC. Translating it yields CASSGDIQETQYF.

This clonotype has a count of ten or more. The rearrangement links TRBV5-1 to TRBJ2-6, with D hard to call. The CDR3 sequence is 16 residues long. Germline lookup yields CDR1 SGHRS and CDR2 YFSETQ. V was cut by 2 bases and J by 0 bases, with 9 bases left in between. The CDR3 protein is CASSFGANSGANVLTF. In nucleotides, the CDR3 is TGCGCCAGCAGCTTTGGAGCGAACTCTGGGGCCAACGTCCTGACTTTC. The full variable domain, its missing parts supplied by reference TRBV5-1 and TRBJ2-6, is KAGVTQTPRYLIKTRGQQVTLSCSPISGHRSVSWYQQTPGQGLQFLFEYFSETQRNKGNFPGRFSGRQFSNSRSEMNVSTLELGDSALYLCASSFGANSGANVLTFGAGSRLTVL.

In this sample, this clonotype turned up many times. This rearrangement joins TRBV25-1 to TRBJ1-6, with TRBD1 matching 9 bases. V lost 4 bases to trimming and J lost 14 bases; unmatched junction nucleotides: 0. The CDR3 is made up of 11 amino acids. CDR1 is MGHDK and CDR2 is SYGVNS in the germline V gene. The CDR3 DNA is TGTGCCAGCAGTGGGGACAGGGCCCTCCACTTT. Its translation is CASSGDRALHF.

At least ten counts were recorded for this clonotype. The V gene is TRBV12-3 or TRBV12-4, the J gene TRBJ2-1; 8 nucleotides align to TRBD1. This CDR3 contains 13 residues. With 7 bases clipped from V and 9 bases from J, the junction kept 8 bases outside the gene matches. The CDR3 DNA follows: TGTGCCAGCAACTCGGTACAGGGGGGTGAGCAGTTCTTC. It codes for CASNSVQGGEQFF.

This clonotype was seen more than once but under ten times. V and J are TRBV5-4 and TRBJ2-3, with D possibly being TRBD1 or TRBD2 (6 bases each). Germline V gene lookup returns CDR1 SGHNT and CDR2 YYREEE (reference sequence). There are 16 residues in the CDR3. The germline V and J ends were trimmed by 5 bases and 5 bases, with 21 bases remaining between them. CDR3 DNA sequence: TGTGCCAGCAGACCCCATTTCGGGGGCCGGATAGATACGCAGTATTTT. Its protein product is CASRPHFGGRIDTQYF. The full variable domain, its missing parts supplied by reference TRBV5-4 and TRBJ2-3, is ETGVTQSPTHLIKTRGQQVTLRCSSQSGHNTVSWYQQALGQGPQFIFQYYREEENGRGNFPPRFSGLQFPNYSSELNVNALELDDSALYLCASRPHFGGRIDTQYFGPGTRLTVL.

This clonotype was counted between two and nine times. The rearrangement links TRBV12-3 or TRBV12-4 to TRBJ2-4; the match to TRBD1 covers 7 bases. The ends lost 4 bases at V and 1 base at J; junction bases unmatched: 7. The CDR3 is 16 amino acids. The CDR3 nucleotides are TGTGCCAGCAGTTCTCCGACAGGGCCTGCCAAAAACATTCAGTACTTC. Amino acid sequence: CASSSPTGPAKNIQYF.

This clonotype occurred many times. The chain links TRBV20-1 to TRBJ2-5, with 9 nucleotides matching TRBD1. This CDR3 has 13 amino acids. After removal of 2 bases from V and 4 bases from J, the junction contained 2 bases not matched to a gene. Looked up from germline, CDR1 is DFQATT and CDR2 is SNEGSKA (reference sequence). The CDR3 bases are TGCAGTGCTAGAAAGGGACAGGGAGAGACCCAGTACTTC. Protein: CSARKGQGETQYF.

There are a few counts of this clonotype. The gene calls are TRBV28 and TRBJ2-5; D is possibly TRBD1 (5 bases). Trimming removed 5 bases at V and 5 bases at J, with 15 bases between. This CDR3 contains 14 residues. Germline V gene lookup returns CDR1 MDHEN and CDR2 SYDVKM. This CDR3 is CASSGRDSDETQYF. The CDR3 bases are TGTGCCAGCAGTGGCAGGGATTCCGACGAGACCCAGTACTTC.

There are a few counts of this clonotype. V usage is TRBV20-1 and J usage is TRBJ2-1; D unresolved. Germline loops: CDR1 DFQATT, CDR2 SNEGSKA (reference sequence). The germline V and J ends were trimmed by 6 bases and 5 bases, with 14 bases remaining between them. The CDR3 loop spans 13 amino acids. The CDR3 is CSAPVVPDNEQFF. The CDR3 coding sequence is TGCAGTGCCCCTGTTGTCCCGGACAATGAGCAGTTCTTC.

This clonotype showed up just a few times. The chain couples TRBV7-9 to TRBJ2-1; D is possibly TRBD2 (7 bases). The CDR3 spans 11 residues. Germline V gene sequence: CDR1 SEHNR, CDR2 FQNEAQ (reference sequence). V dropped 10 bases and J dropped 8 bases, with 12 bases sitting between them. The DNA of the CDR3 is TGTGCCATGGAGGGGGGGGATGAGCAGTTCTTC. The encoded protein is CAMEGGDEQFF.